This TCR beta chain was retrieved from a study of blood T cell repertoires in COVID-19. Study context: Acute-phase and convalescent COVID-19 samples originated in the United States, Italy and Spain.

Original data processing: The assay estimated nucleated cells by amplifying reference gene primers. The table came from immunoSEQ multiplex PCR; TCRdb's copy has only in-frame clones and leaves some out. V and J calls and clone size follow that table, whereas D and trimming were derived from the DNA. The sample gives about 130,000 clones, around 88% of which show up once; around 3.2% is in the top ten. V was trimmed by 1 base and J by 4 bases, leaving 4 bases between them. The germline V gene encodes CDR1 SGHVS and CDR2 FQNEAQ. The CDR3 is 12 amino acids. The J gene is TRBJ1-2, the V gene TRBV7-8, with unresolved D. Sequencing used peripheral blood. The sequence came from a man between 60 and 75 years old with active or convalescent COVID-19. CDR3 sequence reads: CASSLEAYGYTF. The CDR3 DNA reads as TGTGCCAGCAGCTTAGAAGCCTATGGCTACACCTTC. The variable domain in full, with the rest retrieved from reference TRBV7-8 and TRBJ1-2, is GAGVSQSPRYKVAKRGQDVALRCDPISGHVSLFWYQQALGQGPEFLTYFQNEAQLDKSGLPSDRFFAERPEGSVSTLKIQRTQQEDSAVYLCASSLEAYGYTFGSGTRLTVV.